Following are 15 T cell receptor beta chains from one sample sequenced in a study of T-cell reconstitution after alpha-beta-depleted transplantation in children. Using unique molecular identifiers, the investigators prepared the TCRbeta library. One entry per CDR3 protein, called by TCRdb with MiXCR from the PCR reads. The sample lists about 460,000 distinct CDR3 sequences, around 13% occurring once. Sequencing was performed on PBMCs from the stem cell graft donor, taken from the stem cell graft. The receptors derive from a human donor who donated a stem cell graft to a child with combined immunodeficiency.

CDR3 coding DNA: TGTGCCAGCAGCCAAGATTTCGTGCAGGGGCAGTACCAAGAGACCCAGTACTTC. Translation: CASSQDFVQGQYQETQYF. The gene calls are TRBV3-1 and TRBJ2-5; tentative D call: TRBD1 (6 bases). Germline V CDR1 and CDR2: LGHDT, YNNKEL (reference sequence). Trimming removed 0 bases from V and 0 bases from J, with 17 bases in between. CDR3 length: 18 amino acids.

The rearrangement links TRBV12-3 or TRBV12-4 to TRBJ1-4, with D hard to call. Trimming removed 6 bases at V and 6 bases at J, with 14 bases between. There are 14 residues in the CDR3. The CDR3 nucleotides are TGTGCCAGCAGCCTCCGGCCCCGTGATGAAAAACTGTTTTTT. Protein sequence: CASSLRPRDEKLFF.

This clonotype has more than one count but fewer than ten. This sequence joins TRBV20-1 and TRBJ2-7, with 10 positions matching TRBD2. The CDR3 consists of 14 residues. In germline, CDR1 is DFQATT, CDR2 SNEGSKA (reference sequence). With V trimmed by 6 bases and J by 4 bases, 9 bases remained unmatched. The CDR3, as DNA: TGCAGTGCCGCAAAGCTAGCGGGGGTGTACGAGCAGTACTTC. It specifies CSAAKLAGVYEQYF.

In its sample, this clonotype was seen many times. The CDR3 region has the DNA TGTGCCAGCAGCTTCGGGGGCGCGTTCGGTGGCTACACCTTC. Protein sequence: CASSFGGAFGGYTF. The rearrangement uses TRBV5-5 and TRBJ1-2; a possible D gene is TRBD1 (6 bases). Germline lookup yields CDR1 SGHKS and CDR2 YYEKEE (reference sequence). With 2 bases removed from V and 7 bases from J, the gap between germline ends came to 15 bases. The CDR3 runs 14 residues. Using reference TRBV5-5 and TRBJ1-2 for the parts outside the CDR3, the full variable domain is DAGVTQSPTHLIKTRGQQVTLRCSPISGHKSVSWYQQVLGQGPQFIFQYYEKEERGRGNFPDRFSARQFPNYSSELNVNALLLGDSALYLCASSFGGAFGGYTFGSGTRLTVV.

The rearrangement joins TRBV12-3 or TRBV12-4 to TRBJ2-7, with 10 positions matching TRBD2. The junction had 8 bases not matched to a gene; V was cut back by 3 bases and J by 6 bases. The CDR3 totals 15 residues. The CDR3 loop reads CASSLRSGRAGEQYF. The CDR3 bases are TGTGCCAGCAGTTTGAGAAGCGGGAGGGCTGGCGAGCAGTACTTC.

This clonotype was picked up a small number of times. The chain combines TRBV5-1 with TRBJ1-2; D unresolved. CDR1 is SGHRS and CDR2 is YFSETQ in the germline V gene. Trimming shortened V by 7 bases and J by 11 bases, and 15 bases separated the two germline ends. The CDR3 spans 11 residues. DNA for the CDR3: TGCGCCAGCGTCTACGGCGGGTCTTACACCTTC. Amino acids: CASVYGGSYTF.

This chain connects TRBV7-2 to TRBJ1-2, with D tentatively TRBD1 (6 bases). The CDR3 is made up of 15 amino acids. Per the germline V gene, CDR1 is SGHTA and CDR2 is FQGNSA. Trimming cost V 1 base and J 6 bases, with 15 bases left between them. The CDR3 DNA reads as TGTGCCAGCAGCTTAGATATGACAGGAGCTCATGGCTACACCTTC. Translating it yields CASSLDMTGAHGYTF.

CDR3 loop: CASSPTGLVNNEQFF. CDR3 in DNA: TGTGCCAGCAGTCCGACAGGGCTGGTTAACAATGAGCAGTTCTTC. V gene TRBV27 combines with J gene TRBJ2-1, with 7 nucleotides matching TRBD1. V dropped 5 bases and J dropped 5; count of bases not matched to a gene: 9. The CDR3 runs 15 residues. The germline V gene has CDR1 MNHEY and CDR2 SMNVEV (reference sequence).

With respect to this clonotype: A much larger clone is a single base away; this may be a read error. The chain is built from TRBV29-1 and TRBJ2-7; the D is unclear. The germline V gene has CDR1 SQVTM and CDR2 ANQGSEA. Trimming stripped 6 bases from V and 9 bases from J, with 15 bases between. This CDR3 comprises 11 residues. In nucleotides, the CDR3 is TGCAGCGTAGAAACAGCGCGAGGGCAGTACTTC. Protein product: CSVETARGQYF.

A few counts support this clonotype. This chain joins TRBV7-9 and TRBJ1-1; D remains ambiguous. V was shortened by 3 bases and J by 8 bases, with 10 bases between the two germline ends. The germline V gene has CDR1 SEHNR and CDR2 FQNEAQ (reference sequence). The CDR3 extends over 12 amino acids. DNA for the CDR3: TGTGCCAGCAGCTTTGATGCGGTAGAAGCTTTCTTT. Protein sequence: CASSFDAVEAFF.

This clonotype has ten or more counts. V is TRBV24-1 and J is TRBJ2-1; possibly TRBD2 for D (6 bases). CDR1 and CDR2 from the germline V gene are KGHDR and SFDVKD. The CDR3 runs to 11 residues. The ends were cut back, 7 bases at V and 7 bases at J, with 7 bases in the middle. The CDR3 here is CATSLANEQFF. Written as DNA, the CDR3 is TGTGCCACCAGCCTAGCGAATGAGCAGTTCTTC.

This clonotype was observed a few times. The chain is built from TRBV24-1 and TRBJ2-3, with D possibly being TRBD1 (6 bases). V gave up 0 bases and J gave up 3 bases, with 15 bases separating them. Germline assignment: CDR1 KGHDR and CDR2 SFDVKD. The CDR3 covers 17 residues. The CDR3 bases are TGTGCCACCAGTGATTTGCAGAGGACAGATCGGACAGATACGCAGTATTTT. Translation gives CATSDLQRTDRTDTQYF.

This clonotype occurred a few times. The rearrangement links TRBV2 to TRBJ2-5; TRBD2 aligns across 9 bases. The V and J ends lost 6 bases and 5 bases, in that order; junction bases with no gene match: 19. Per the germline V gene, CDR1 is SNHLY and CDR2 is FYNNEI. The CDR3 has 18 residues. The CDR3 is CASSSPTSGSVHSETQYF. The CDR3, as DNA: TGTGCCAGCAGCTCACCGACTAGCGGCTCCGTTCATTCGGAGACCCAGTACTTC.

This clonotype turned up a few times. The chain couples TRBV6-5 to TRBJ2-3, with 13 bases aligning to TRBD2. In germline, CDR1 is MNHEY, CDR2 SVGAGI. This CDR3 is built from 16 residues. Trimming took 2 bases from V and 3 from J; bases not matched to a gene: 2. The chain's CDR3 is CASSYLLAGGTDTQYF. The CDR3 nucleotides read TGTGCCAGCAGTTACCTACTAGCGGGAGGGACAGATACGCAGTATTTT.

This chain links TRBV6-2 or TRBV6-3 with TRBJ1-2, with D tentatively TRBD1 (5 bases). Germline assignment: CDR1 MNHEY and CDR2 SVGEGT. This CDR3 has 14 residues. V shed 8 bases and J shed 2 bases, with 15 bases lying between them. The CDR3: CASGGGSSNYGYTF. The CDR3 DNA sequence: TGTGCCAGCGGCGGGGGTTCTTCCAACTATGGCTACACCTTC.